The rows below give T cell receptor beta chains drawn from one sample of a study of blood T cell repertoires in COVID-19. TCRdb's table, derived via immunoSEQ multiplex PCR, lists solely in-frame clones and lacks some. Counted here are about 250,000 clones, about 88% occurring once; the ten biggest clones make up 0.95% to 1%. What was sequenced was peripheral blood. These TCRs come from a woman aged 40 to 49 who had recovered from COVID-19. CDR3s include the opening cysteine and the closing phenylalanine or tryptophan. The order of the fields is V gene, J gene, D gene, clone size, CDR3 DNA, CDR3 protein. A D gene is named only where the DNA matches it firmly. Expanded clones get a size class; other rows say once, few or many, or leave the size out.

TRBV5-4	TRBJ1-1	NA	NA	TGTGCCAGCAGCTTTCAGAGCGGGAGCAGGATGAACACTGAAGCTTTCTTT	CASSFQSGSRMNTEAFF
TRBV30	TRBJ1-2	TRBD1	NA	TGTGCCTGGAGTGGCCCGGGACAGGGACGGGATGGCTACACCTTC	CAWSGPGQGRDGYTF
TRBV15	TRBJ2-4	NA	NA	TGTGCCACCAGCAGACCACCTACCGGTACCAAAAACATTCAGTACTTC	CATSRPPTGTKNIQYF
TRBV9	TRBJ2-3	TRBD2	NA	TGTGCCAGCAGCCTCCGGGGGGAGGGTACGCAGTATTTT	CASSLRGEGTQYF
TRBV6-5	TRBJ2-2	NA	NA	TGTGCCGCCGGGGGGCAGTACACCGGGGAGCTGTTTTTT	CAAGGQYTGELFF
TRBV20-1	TRBJ2-3	NA	NA	TGCAGTGCTAGAGTCGTGGATACGCAGTATTTT	CSARVVDTQYF
TRBV9	TRBJ2-7	NA	once	TGTGCCAGCAGCGCGCTACCCACCTACGAGCAGTACTTC	CASSALPTYEQYF
TRBV6-5	TRBJ1-6	TRBD1	NA	TGTGCCAGCAGCCGAACAGGGGGGAATTCACCCCTCCACTTT	CASSRTGGNSPLHF
TRBV30	TRBJ1-1	TRBD1	NA	TGTGCCTGGAGTCCGGGACAGGGTCTCTCGACTGAAGCTTTCTTT	CAWSPGQGLSTEAFF
TRBV6-6	TRBJ2-3	TRBD2	NA	TGTGCCAGCAGTCCACTAGCGGGAGTCACAGATACGCAGTATTTT	CASSPLAGVTDTQYF
TRBV6-5	TRBJ2-3	NA	NA	TGTGCCAGCAGTCGGGTGGTAGATACGCAGTATTTT	CASSRVVDTQYF
TRBV2	TRBJ1-2	NA	NA	TGTGCCAGCAGGGTGTGGGGGCCCTCACGGCCTAACTATGGCTACACCTTC	CASRVWGPSRPNYGYTF
TRBV7-6	TRBJ2-1	NA	once	TGTGCCAGCAGCCCCACAGGGATAAACACCTACAATGAGCAGTTCTTC	CASSPTGINTYNEQFF
TRBV10-3	TRBJ1-5	NA	NA	TGTGCCATCACCCAGGACAGTCCAAACCTCGATCAGCCCCAGCATTTT	CAITQDSPNLDQPQHF
TRBV7-9	TRBJ1-4	NA	NA	TGTGCCAGCAGCCCTACCAGCGGGGGCGGCGGTGAAAAACTGTTTTTT	CASSPTSGGGGEKLFF
TRBV7-3	TRBJ2-5	TRBD2	NA	TGTGCCAGCAGCTTAACGTTAGGCGGGAGTGAGACCCAGTACTTC	CASSLTLGGSETQYF
TRBV5-1	TRBJ1-1	TRBD1	NA	TGCGCCAGCAGCTTGCAGGGGGCGGTTGAAGCTTTCTTT	CASSLQGAVEAFF
TRBV6-1	TRBJ1-5	NA	NA	TGTGCCAGCAGTGACCTGCGGCGGGGTGGCACGGCAGGGTGGAGTCAGCCCCAGCATTTT	CASSDLRRGGTAGWSQPQHF
TRBV19	TRBJ2-2	NA	NA	TGTGCCAGTAGTGGCTCGGGGGGGGAGCTGTTTTTT	CASSGSGGELFF
TRBV4-3	TRBJ2-2	NA	NA	TGCGCCAGCAGCCAAGCCCCCGGGGTACCCGGGGAGCTGTTTTTT	CASSQAPGVPGELFF
TRBV9	TRBJ2-1	TRBD2	once	TGTGCCAGCAGCCCTAGCGGCAGCTCCTACAATGAGCAGTTCTTC	CASSPSGSSYNEQFF
TRBV24-1	TRBJ1-4	NA	NA	TGTGCCACCAGTTTTGCCGGGGGTGAAAAACTGTTTTTT	CATSFAGGEKLFF
TRBV6-2/TRBV6-3	TRBJ2-1	TRBD2	NA	TGTGCCAGCAGTTACGATCGGCTAGCGGTCAATGAGCAGTTCTTC	CASSYDRLAVNEQFF
TRBV18	TRBJ2-5	NA	NA	TGTGCCAGCTCACCAGGAGTTTCTGAGACCCAGTACTTC	CASSPGVSETQYF
TRBV7-2	TRBJ1-2	NA	once	TGTGCCAGCAGCTCGAGCGGACCCACCTATGGCTACACCTTC	CASSSSGPTYGYTF
TRBV5-1	TRBJ1-2	TRBD1	NA	TGCGCCAGCAGCAAGACAGGGACGGGGGCTTTGGATGGCTACACCTTC	CASSKTGTGALDGYTF
TRBV6-2/TRBV6-3	TRBJ2-3	TRBD1	NA	TGTGCCAGCAGTCCCCGACAGGGGACCCCTCGCACAGATACGCAGTATTTT	CASSPRQGTPRTDTQYF
TRBV19	TRBJ2-1	NA	NA	TGTGCCAGTAGTATAGGGCTAAGGGGTGAGCAGTTCTTC	CASSIGLRGEQFF
TRBV7-2	TRBJ1-1	NA	NA	TGTGCCAGCAGGGGGCTTGGGAAAATGCGTAAGACTGAAGCTTTCTTT	CASRGLGKMRKTEAFF
TRBV5-8	TRBJ2-1	TRBD1	NA	TGTGCCATCACCGGGACAGGGGACGCGATGAGCTCCTACAATGAGCAGTTCTTC	CAITGTGDAMSSYNEQFF
TRBV18	TRBJ2-2	NA	NA	TGTGCCAGCTCACCGGGGGCTGGGGCCGGGGAGCTGTTTTTT	CASSPGAGAGELFF
TRBV11-2	TRBJ2-3	NA	NA	TGTGCCAGCAGCCTACCGGGTGCCCCCCGCACAGATACGCAGTATTTT	CASSLPGAPRTDTQYF
TRBV7-9	TRBJ1-5	NA	NA	TGTGCCAGCAGCTCCCAGGGAGGAAATCAGCCCCAGCATTTT	CASSSQGGNQPQHF
TRBV5-1	TRBJ2-5	NA	NA	TGCGCCAGCAGCCTTGGGCTCAAAGAGACCCAGTACTTC	CASSLGLKETQYF
TRBV6-5	TRBJ1-6	NA	NA	TGTGCCAGCAGCCAAACAGGGATGGGGTCACCCCTCCACTTT	CASSQTGMGSPLHF
TRBV6-5	TRBJ2-2	NA	NA	TGTGCCAGCAGTTACTCGACCGGGATGAACACCGGGGAGCTGTTTTTT	CASSYSTGMNTGELFF
TRBV30	TRBJ2-7	TRBD2	NA	TGTGCCTGGAGTGGGGGGGGGTACGAGCAGTACTTC	CAWSGGGYEQYF
TRBV6-2/TRBV6-3	TRBJ2-1	TRBD2	NA	TGTGCCAGCAGTTACCGCGGACTAGCGGGCTACAATGAGCAGTTCTTC	CASSYRGLAGYNEQFF
TRBV5-8	TRBJ2-7	NA	NA	TGTGCCAGCAGCCCGCGCCGTGGGCAGTACTTC	CASSPRRGQYF
TRBV30	TRBJ2-1	TRBD2	NA	TGTGCCTGGACCAGCCCGGCAGCGGGAGGGACTGGTGAGCAGTTCTTC	CAWTSPAAGGTGEQFF
TRBV21-1	TRBJ2-3	NA	few	TGTGCCAGCAGCCCGGGACAGGGGATGAGGGTGACAGATACGCAGTATTTT	CASSPGQGMRVTDTQYF
TRBV10-2	TRBJ1-2	NA	NA	TGCGCCAGCACCGAGGTGGGGGCCTCTAACTATGGCTACACCTTC	CASTEVGASNYGYTF
TRBV5-1	TRBJ1-2	NA	once	TGCGCCAGCAGCGATACAACAGGTGGTGGCTACACCTTC	CASSDTTGGGYTF
TRBV30	TRBJ2-1	TRBD2	NA	TGTGCCTGGACTAGCGGGAGGGCCGAGTTCTTC	CAWTSGRAEFF
TRBV18	TRBJ1-5	TRBD1	NA	TGTGCCAGCTCACCCGGGACAGGGATCTCCAATCAGCCCCAGCATTTT	CASSPGTGISNQPQHF
TRBV24-1	TRBJ2-3	TRBD2	NA	TGTGCCACCAGTGACGCCCTGGGACTAGCGGGAGACAACACAGATACGCAGTATTTT	CATSDALGLAGDNTDTQYF
TRBV7-9	TRBJ2-5	TRBD1	NA	TGTGCCAGCAGCCACCGAGGGGGCGAGGAGACCCAGTACTTC	CASSHRGGEETQYF
TRBV2	TRBJ1-5	NA	NA	TGTGCCAGCAGCGCGGGGCACCAGGTAAATCAGCCCCAGCATTTT	CASSAGHQVNQPQHF
TRBV5-6	TRBJ2-3	NA	NA	TGTGCCAGCAGCCCCCCTGAGGGAGTTGGCTCTAGCACAGATACGCAGTATTTT	CASSPPEGVGSSTDTQYF
TRBV7-9	TRBJ2-1	TRBD2	NA	TGTGCCAGCAGCTTAGGGAGGAGCGGGAGTTCCTACAATGAGCAGTTCTTC	CASSLGRSGSSYNEQFF
TRBV19	TRBJ1-1	NA	once	TGTGCCAGTAGTATCGGGGCAGGGGTGTACACTGAAGCTTTCTTT	CASSIGAGVYTEAFF